The clone carrying this T cell receptor beta chain was counted once. The antigen remains unidentified. The sample is drawn from a study of shared clonotypes between healthy human individuals. Study results and caveats: Even with large depth, rarefaction showed that sorted-subset sequencing was incomplete.

The CDR3 is 12 residues long. Trimming left V 2 bases short and J 6 bases short, with 8 bases between. Germline V gene sequence: CDR1 MNHNY, CDR2 SVGAGI (reference sequence). CD8 cells classed as naive were CD45RO-negative and positively selected for CCR7, excluding terminally differentiated effector memory CD45RA+ cells. The DNA input per sorted-subset replicate PCR was 150 to 200 ng, corresponding to 28,000 or so T cell genomes. Generated by immunoSEQ multiplex PCR, the TCRdb table keeps only in-frame clones and is missing some. The profile shows millions of clones, about 94% of them singletons. Specimen: naive CD8+ T cells sorted from blood. The chain employs TRBV6-6 and TRBJ2-7; no reliable D call. The sequence was obtained from a man aged 18 to 30 in good health. The CDR3 nucleotides are TGTGCCAGCAGTTACCCTTCTGGCGAGCAGTACTTC. Translating it yields CASSYPSGEQYF.